The entry below gives a single T cell receptor beta chain sequence along with its context. A few counts support this clone. Its antigen is not yet known. Base qualities were left out, and no much larger clone turns up one base away. Using the deep immunoSEQ assay, TCR CDR3 regions were amplified from genomic DNA by multiplex PCR. Extracted genomic DNA from each cell subset was distributed evenly across all wells of several immunoSEQ 96-well plates, and each plate was treated as a replicate. For sorted subsets, each replicate PCR was loaded with approximately 200 ng genomic DNA, equivalent to 32,000 or so T cell genomes. Purified libraries were measured with a Qubit 3.0 fluorometer, size-checked on a Bioanalyzer 2100, and measured again with the KAPA Library Quantification kit. Each immunoSEQ 96-well plate was sequenced on its own single-read 150-cycle Illumina NextSeq 550 flow cell. As for the original processing: Because the immunoSEQ output included only junctional sequences and no quality scores, the filtering could not be the same as the filtering used for full-length reads. To assign V/J genes and CDR3, sequences were annotated using PyIR, a Python wrapper for IgBLAST v1.9, with IMGT germline references. Any read was removed if the V/J assignment was weak (E-value above 1e-6), the CDR3 was missing, or the read contained stop codons, out-of-frame junctions, or ambiguous translated residues. V3J clonotypes were defined by identical inferred V gene, J gene, and CDR3 amino acid sequence. Percentage overlap between repertoires was computed as shared unique clonotypes divided by the size of the smaller repertoire. Richness of each repertoire was evaluated using RTK rarefaction, the Chao1 estimator, and Recon v2.1 estimates of unobserved clonotypes. Generation probabilities for all TCRbeta clonotypes obtained by the gDNA method from a handful of donors were computed using OLGA. Imported from immuneACCESS, the table was reduced by TCRdb to in-frame sequences with V and J called. These copies leave out some clones; in studies compared against another copy, an unresolved V gene accounts for under half, and the cause of the remainder is not known. V and J calls and clone size are those listed in that table; D and trimming were worked out from the DNA. The sample table holds about 640,000 clones, of which roughly 70% were seen once. Clones ranked in the top ten supply about 2% of the sample.

V lost 6 bases and J lost 0 bases; the stretch between them is 10 bases long. CDR1 SNHLY and CDR2 FYNNEI were looked up in the germline V gene. The CDR3 spans 14 residues, from the cysteine through the phenylalanine. Kept here is only the CDR3 DNA, which spans 42 bases and is read in frame from base 1. The data were obtained in a study of shared clonotypes between healthy human individuals (TCRdb year 2020). In the study overall: The cohort included a few men and a couple of women between 18 and 49 years of age. For each donor, three plates each were used for CD4 naive and CD4 memory, two plates were used for CD8 naive, and one plate was used for CD8 memory. The study deeply sequenced blood TCR repertoires of about 5 healthy adults to estimate repertoire size and the extent of clonotype sharing between individuals. Libraries were prepared and TCR repertoires were sequenced by different laboratories using diverse techniques, in order to increase sequencing depth and limit assay-specific biases. Per donor, leukapheresis produced somewhere between about 0.85 and 10 billion PBMCs.

Donors were healthy HIV-negative adults with no recently reported acute infections or vaccinations. Only Caucasian adults living in Nashville, Tennessee, USA were represented among the donors. CD4+ T cells were enriched through magnetic negative selection, after which naive cells were positively selected on CD45RA and the remaining negative fraction served as the memory subset. After blood collection by leukapheresis, PBMCs were isolated using Ficoll-Histopaque density gradient centrifugation and then cryopreserved in the vapor phase of liquid nitrogen. Analytical flow cytometry was used to check the purity and quantity of each magnetically sorted T cell population. Each sorted fraction had its genomic DNA isolated and then quantified by UV absorbance on a Nanodrop 2000c. Study-wide conclusions, independent of this receptor: Sampling was restricted to blood, and TCR repertoires in tissue are likely to differ from TCR repertoires in blood. The genetic and exposure-history diversity represented was limited by the small number of donors. Pairwise subsampling led to the expectation that sequencing depth would affect the degree of clonotype sharing among donors. Rarefaction of sorted-subset datasets indicated incomplete sequencing despite the large sequencing depth. Larger estimated clonotype richness was generally found for naive subsets than for memory subsets. Compared with non-shared clonotypes, clonotypes shared by all four sorted-subset donors had higher generation probabilities. About 4.5% of naive CD4, 3.5% of naive CD8, around 2.3% of memory CD4, and roughly 0.4% of memory CD8 clonotypes were shared across a few donors.

The sequence came from a woman in her 30s in good health. The rearranged chain carries TRBV2 and TRBJ2-3, with a tentative D gene TRBD2 over 5 matching bases. Sequenced input: memory CD4+ T cells sorted from blood. The intended sense of this specimen's cell subset or site label: CD45RA-negative fraction. At the DNA level, the sequence is TGTGCCAGCAGACAGACTACGAGCACAGATACGCAGTATTTT. It is translated as CASRQTTSTDTQYF.